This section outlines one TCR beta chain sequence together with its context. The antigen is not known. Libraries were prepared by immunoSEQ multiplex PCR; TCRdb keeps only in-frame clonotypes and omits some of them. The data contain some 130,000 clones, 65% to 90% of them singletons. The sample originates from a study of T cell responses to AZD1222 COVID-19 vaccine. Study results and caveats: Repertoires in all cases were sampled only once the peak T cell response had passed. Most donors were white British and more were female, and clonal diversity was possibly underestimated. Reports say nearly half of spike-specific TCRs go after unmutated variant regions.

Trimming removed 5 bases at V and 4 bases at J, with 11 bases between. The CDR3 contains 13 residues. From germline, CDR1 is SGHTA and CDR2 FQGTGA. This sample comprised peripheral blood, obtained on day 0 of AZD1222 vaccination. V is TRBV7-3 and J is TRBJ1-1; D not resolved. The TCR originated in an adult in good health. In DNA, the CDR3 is TGTGCCAGCAGCATCACGGAGGGCACTGAAGCTTTCTTT. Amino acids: CASSITEGTEAFF.